This T cell receptor (beta chain) comes out of a study of monozygotic twins with inflammatory bowel disease. Broader study findings: Researchers were unable to tell different T cell subtypes apart.

For this clonotype: The antigen remains unidentified.

Per the germline V gene, CDR1 is LGHNA and CDR2 is YSLEER. The CDR3 spans 15 residues. The unique tags termed UMIs, each holding a 6-nucleotide sample barcode, were added by means of template switching. TCRdb re-called the 5' RACE reads; every CDR3 protein appears as one record, without DNA. The repertoire shows a few hundred thousand distinct CDR3 sequences; the top ten hold approximately 2.3%. The chain has TRBV4-3 and TRBJ2-7; TCRdb indicates TRBD2, and absent DNA this call remains unverified. Sequencing was done on a sample of blood. This sequence was found in a human donor with ulcerative colitis or Crohn's disease, or a healthy co-twin of an affected twin (not recorded which). The CDR3 spells CASSQDEASFNEQYF.